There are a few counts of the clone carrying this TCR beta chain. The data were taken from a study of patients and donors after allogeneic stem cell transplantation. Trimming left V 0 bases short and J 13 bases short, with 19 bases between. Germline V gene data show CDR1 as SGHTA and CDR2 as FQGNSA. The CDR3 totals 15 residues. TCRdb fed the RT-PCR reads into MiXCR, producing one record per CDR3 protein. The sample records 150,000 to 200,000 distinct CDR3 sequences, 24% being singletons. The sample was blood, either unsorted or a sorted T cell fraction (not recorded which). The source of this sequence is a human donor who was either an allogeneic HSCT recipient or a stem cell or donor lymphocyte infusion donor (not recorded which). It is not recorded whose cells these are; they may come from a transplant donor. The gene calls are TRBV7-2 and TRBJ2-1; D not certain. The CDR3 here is CASSLANSRSEFQFF. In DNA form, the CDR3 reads TGTGCCAGCAGCTTAGCCAATTCTAGGAGCGAATTTCAGTTCTTC.